This T cell receptor beta chain originates from a study of blood T cells in healthy people across ages. A second PCR, run for 7 to 11 cycles, used a sample-barcoded 5' primer plus a J-beta primer mix. Template switching added a 12-random-nucleotide identifier to every cDNA molecule. TCRdb re-called the 5' RACE reads through MiXCR, storing one row per CDR3 protein. The table has 1.5 million to 2 million distinct CDR3 sequences, 28% seen once; the top ten hold around 7.7%. Trimming cost V 3 bases and J 6 bases; bases outside gene matches: 5. This CDR3 has 17 amino acids. On this clonotype: Its matching antigen is unknown.

General observations from the study: Per-million-T-cell TCR beta diversity fell roughly linearly with age. Donor CMV status was unknown, possibly confounding expanded clonotype changes.

This chain links TRBV12-3 or TRBV12-4 with TRBJ2-1; 16 positions agree with TRBD2. The TCR sequence derives from a woman aged 30 to 39 in good health. The material sequenced was blood. The DNA of the CDR3 is TGTGCCAGCAGTTTGGGGACTAGCGGGAGGGCCATCAATGAGCAGTTCTTC. Translated, it gives CASSLGTSGRAINEQFF.